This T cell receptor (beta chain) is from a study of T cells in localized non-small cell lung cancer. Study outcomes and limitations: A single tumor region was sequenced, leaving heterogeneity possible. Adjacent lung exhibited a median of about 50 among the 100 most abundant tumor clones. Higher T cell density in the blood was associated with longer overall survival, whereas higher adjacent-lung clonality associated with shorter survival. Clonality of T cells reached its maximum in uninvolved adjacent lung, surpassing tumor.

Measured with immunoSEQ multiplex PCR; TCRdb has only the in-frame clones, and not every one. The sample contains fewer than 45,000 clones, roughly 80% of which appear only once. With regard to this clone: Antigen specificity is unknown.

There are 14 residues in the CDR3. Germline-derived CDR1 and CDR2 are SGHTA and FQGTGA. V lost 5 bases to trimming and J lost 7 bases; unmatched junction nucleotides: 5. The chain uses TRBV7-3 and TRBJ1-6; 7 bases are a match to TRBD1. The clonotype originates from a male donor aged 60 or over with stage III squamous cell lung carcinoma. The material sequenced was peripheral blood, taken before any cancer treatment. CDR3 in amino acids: CASSPGTANSPLHF. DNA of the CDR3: TGTGCCAGCAGCCCCGGGACAGCGAATTCACCCCTCCACTTT.